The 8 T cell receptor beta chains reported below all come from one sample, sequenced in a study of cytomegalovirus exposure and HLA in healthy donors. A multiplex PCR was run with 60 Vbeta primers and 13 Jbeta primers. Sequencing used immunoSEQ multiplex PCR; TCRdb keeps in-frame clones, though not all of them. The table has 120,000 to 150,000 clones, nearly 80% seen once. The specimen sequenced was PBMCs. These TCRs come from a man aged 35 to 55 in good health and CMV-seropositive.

The CDR3 DNA reads TGTGCCAGCTCACCATCTGGGACAGGGCGAGAGACCCAGTACTTC. Protein product: CASSPSGTGRETQYF. The V call is TRBV18, the J call TRBJ2-5, with 9 bases aligning to TRBD1. Germline CDR1 reads KGHSH; CDR2 reads LQKENI. This CDR3 spans 15 amino acids. V dropped 2 bases and J dropped 4; count of bases not matched to a gene: 5.

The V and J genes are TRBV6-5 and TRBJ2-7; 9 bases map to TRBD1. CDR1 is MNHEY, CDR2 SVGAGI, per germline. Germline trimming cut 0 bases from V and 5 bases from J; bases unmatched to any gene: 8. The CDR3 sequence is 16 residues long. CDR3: CASSYSFGTGFHEQYF. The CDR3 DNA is TGTGCCAGCAGTTACTCGTTCGGGACAGGGTTCCACGAGCAGTACTTC.

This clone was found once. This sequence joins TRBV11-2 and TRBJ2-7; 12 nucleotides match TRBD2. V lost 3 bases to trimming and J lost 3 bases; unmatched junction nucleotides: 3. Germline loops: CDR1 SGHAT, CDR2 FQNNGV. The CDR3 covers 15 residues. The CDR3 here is CASSFRLAGDYEQYF. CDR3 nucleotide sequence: TGTGCCAGCAGCTTCCGACTAGCGGGAGACTACGAGCAGTACTTC.

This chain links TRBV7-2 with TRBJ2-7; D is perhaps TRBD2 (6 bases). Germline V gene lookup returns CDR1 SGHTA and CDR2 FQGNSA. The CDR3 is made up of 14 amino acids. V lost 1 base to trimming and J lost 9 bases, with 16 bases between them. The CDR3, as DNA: TGTGCCAGCAGCTTAGGGGGAGGTAGTGTTAGGCAGTACTTC. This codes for CASSLGGGSVRQYF. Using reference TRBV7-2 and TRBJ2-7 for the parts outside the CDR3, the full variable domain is GAGVSQSPSNKVTEKGKDVELRCDPISGHTALYWYRQSLGQGLEFLIYFQGNSAPDKSGLPSDRFSAERTGGSVSTLTIQRTQQEDSAVYLCASSLGGGSVRQYFGPGTRLTVT.

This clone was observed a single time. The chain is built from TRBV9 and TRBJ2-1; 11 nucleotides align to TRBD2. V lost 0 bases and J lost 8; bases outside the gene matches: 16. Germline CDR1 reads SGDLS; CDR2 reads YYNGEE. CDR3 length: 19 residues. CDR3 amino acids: CASSVDSPPLAGGVYEQFF. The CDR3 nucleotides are TGTGCCAGCAGCGTAGATTCCCCTCCCCTAGCGGGAGGTGTCTATGAGCAGTTCTTC.

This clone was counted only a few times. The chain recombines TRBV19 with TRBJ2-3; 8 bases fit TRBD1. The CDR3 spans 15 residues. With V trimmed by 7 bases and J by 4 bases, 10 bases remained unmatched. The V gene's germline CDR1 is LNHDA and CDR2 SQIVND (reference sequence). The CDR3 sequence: CASIKRQGQSDTQYF. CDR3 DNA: TGTGCCAGTATAAAAAGACAGGGGCAATCAGATACGCAGTATTTT.

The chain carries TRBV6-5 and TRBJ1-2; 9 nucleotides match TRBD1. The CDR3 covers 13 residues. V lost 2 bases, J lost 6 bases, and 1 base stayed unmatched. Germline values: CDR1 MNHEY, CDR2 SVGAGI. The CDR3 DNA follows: TGTGCCAGCAGTTACGGGACAGGGAATGGCTACACCTTC. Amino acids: CASSYGTGNGYTF.

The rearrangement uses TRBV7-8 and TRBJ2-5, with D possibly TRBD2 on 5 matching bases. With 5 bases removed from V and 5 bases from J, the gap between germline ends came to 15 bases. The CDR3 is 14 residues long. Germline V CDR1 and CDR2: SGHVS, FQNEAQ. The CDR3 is CASSRAEAGETQYF. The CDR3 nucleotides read TGTGCCAGCAGCCGTGCGGAGGCCGGGGAGACCCAGTACTTC.